Listed below are T cell receptor beta chains from one sample, sequenced in a study of metastatic and nonmetastatic thyroid tumors. Through MiXCR, TCRdb re-clonotyped the PCR reads. Of about 35,000 clones in the sample, around 31% were seen once. Sequencing was carried out using tumor tissue. These TCRs come from a female donor with papillary thyroid cancer or a benign thyroid nodule (not recorded which). Some clones in this sample may be carry-over from other donors' samples. Each CDR3 is given with its conserved first and last residue. A D gene is named only where the DNA matches it firmly. Expanded clones get a size class; other rows say once, few or many, or leave the size out.

v_call: TRBV28; d_call: NA; j_call: TRBJ1-3; clone_size: NA; cdr3_nt: TGTGCCAGCAGTCCCTCAGGGGTCTCTGGAAACACCATATATTTT; cdr3_aa: CASSPSGVSGNTIYF
v_call: TRBV6-1; d_call: NA; j_call: TRBJ1-2; clone_size: NA; cdr3_nt: TGTGCCAGCAGCCCAACCTATACAGGTTCCTATGGCTACACCTTC; cdr3_aa: CASSPTYTGSYGYTF
v_call: TRBV15; d_call: TRBD2; j_call: TRBJ2-7; clone_size: few; cdr3_nt: TGTGCCACCAGCAGAGATCGACTAGCCCCCTACGAGCAGTACTTC; cdr3_aa: CATSRDRLAPYEQYF
v_call: TRBV30; d_call: NA; j_call: TRBJ1-1; clone_size: NA; cdr3_nt: TGTGCCTGGACCCGCGGGACTGAAGCTTTCTTT; cdr3_aa: CAWTRGTEAFF
v_call: TRBV28; d_call: TRBD1; j_call: TRBJ2-7; clone_size: few; cdr3_nt: TGTGCCACCTATACCCAGGGGGCTGGGGACGAGCAGTACTTC; cdr3_aa: CATYTQGAGDEQYF
v_call: TRBV6-1; d_call: NA; j_call: TRBJ1-5; clone_size: NA; cdr3_nt: TGTGCCAGCACAGGGTTCGGGGGCAATCAGCCCCAGCATTTT; cdr3_aa: CASTGFGGNQPQHF
v_call: TRBV6-1; d_call: NA; j_call: TRBJ1-2; clone_size: few; cdr3_nt: TGTGCCAGCAGTGGATACACTGGGAACTATGGCTACACCTTC; cdr3_aa: CASSGYTGNYGYTF
v_call: TRBV7-9; d_call: NA; j_call: TRBJ2-5; clone_size: NA; cdr3_nt: TGTGCCAGCAGCTGGGGCGGCCAAGAGACCCAGTACTTC; cdr3_aa: CASSWGGQETQYF
v_call: TRBV14; d_call: NA; j_call: TRBJ1-3; clone_size: few; cdr3_nt: TGTGCCAGCAGCCTCTCTGGAAACACCATATATTTT; cdr3_aa: CASSLSGNTIYF
v_call: TRBV6-1; d_call: TRBD2; j_call: TRBJ2-1; clone_size: few; cdr3_nt: TGTGCCAGCAGCCGGTCAGCGGGAGCCTACAATGAGCAGTTCTTC; cdr3_aa: CASSRSAGAYNEQFF
v_call: TRBV6-1; d_call: TRBD1; j_call: TRBJ1-2; clone_size: few; cdr3_nt: TGTGCCAGCAGCCTCGGGACAGGCTATGGCTACACCTTC; cdr3_aa: CASSLGTGYGYTF
v_call: TRBV28; d_call: NA; j_call: TRBJ2-5; clone_size: NA; cdr3_nt: TGTGCCAGCAACCAAGAACCTCAAGAGACCCAGTACTTC; cdr3_aa: CASNQEPQETQYF
v_call: TRBV6-1; d_call: TRBD1; j_call: TRBJ1-2; clone_size: few; cdr3_nt: TGTGCCAGCAGTGACGACAGGGAAAGGGATGGCTACACCTTC; cdr3_aa: CASSDDRERDGYTF
v_call: TRBV5-1; d_call: TRBD1; j_call: TRBJ1-2; clone_size: NA; cdr3_nt: TGCGCCAGCAGCTTGGGGGACAGGGGTTATGGCTACACCTTC; cdr3_aa: CASSLGDRGYGYTF
v_call: TRBV10-3; d_call: NA; j_call: TRBJ2-7; clone_size: NA; cdr3_nt: TGTGCCATCAGTGACCCTGGGGAGGAGGGACGGCACGAGCAGTACTTC; cdr3_aa: CAISDPGEEGRHEQYF
v_call: TRBV6-1; d_call: TRBD2; j_call: TRBJ2-7; clone_size: few; cdr3_nt: TGTGCCAGCAGCGCAACTAGCGGTTCTGGGCAGTACTTC; cdr3_aa: CASSATSGSGQYF
v_call: TRBV7-6; d_call: NA; j_call: TRBJ2-1; clone_size: NA; cdr3_nt: TGTGCCAGCAGCCCACAGGGCTATGAGCAGTTCTTC; cdr3_aa: CASSPQGYEQFF
v_call: TRBV4-2; d_call: NA; j_call: TRBJ2-3; clone_size: NA; cdr3_nt: TGTGCCAGCAGCCCGTCTTGGACGGAGGGGACAGATACGCAGTATTTT; cdr3_aa: CASSPSWTEGTDTQYF
v_call: TRBV2; d_call: NA; j_call: TRBJ2-5; clone_size: few; cdr3_nt: TGTGCCAGCAGTGAGGAACAGGGCGAGACCCAGTACTTC; cdr3_aa: CASSEEQGETQYF
v_call: TRBV20-1; d_call: NA; j_call: TRBJ2-6; clone_size: NA; cdr3_nt: TGCAGTGCCCAAGGAAGTACATACTCTGGGGCCAACGTCCTGACTTTC; cdr3_aa: CSAQGSTYSGANVLTF
v_call: TRBV7-8; d_call: TRBD1; j_call: TRBJ1-1; clone_size: NA; cdr3_nt: TGTGCCAGCAGCTTATTTGGGACAGGGAACACTGAAGCTTTCTTT; cdr3_aa: CASSLFGTGNTEAFF
v_call: TRBV2; d_call: TRBD2; j_call: TRBJ2-7; clone_size: few; cdr3_nt: TGTGCCAGCAGTTACGCTAGCGGGAGGAGTTACGAGCAGTACTTC; cdr3_aa: CASSYASGRSYEQYF
v_call: TRBV10-3; d_call: NA; j_call: TRBJ1-1; clone_size: few; cdr3_nt: TGTGCCATCAGTGTTCAGGGAGACACTGAAGCTTTCTTT; cdr3_aa: CAISVQGDTEAFF
v_call: TRBV11-2; d_call: TRBD1; j_call: TRBJ1-1; clone_size: NA; cdr3_nt: TGTGCCAGCAGCTTAGTTAGGGGGCAATGGACTGAAGCTTTCTTT; cdr3_aa: CASSLVRGQWTEAFF
v_call: TRBV7-2; d_call: NA; j_call: TRBJ1-6; clone_size: NA; cdr3_nt: TGTGCCAGCAGCTTCAGCTCCTATAATTCGCCCCTCCACTTT; cdr3_aa: CASSFSSYNSPLHF
v_call: TRBV29-1; d_call: NA; j_call: TRBJ2-2; clone_size: NA; cdr3_nt: TGCAGCGTTCTCGTCGCCGGGGAGCTGTTTTTT; cdr3_aa: CSVLVAGELFF
v_call: TRBV6-2/TRBV6-3; d_call: TRBD2; j_call: TRBJ2-1; clone_size: few; cdr3_nt: TGTGCCAGCAGTTATAGCGGGAGGGGCTACAATGAGCAGTTCTTC; cdr3_aa: CASSYSGRGYNEQFF
v_call: TRBV28; d_call: NA; j_call: TRBJ1-2; clone_size: few; cdr3_nt: TGTGCCAGCAGTTCGTCAGGGGCGCCTAACTATGGCTACACCTTC; cdr3_aa: CASSSSGAPNYGYTF
v_call: TRBV12-3/TRBV12-4; d_call: NA; j_call: TRBJ2-3; clone_size: NA; cdr3_nt: TGTGCCAGCAGAAACCGGGACTCAGATACGCAGTATTTT; cdr3_aa: CASRNRDSDTQYF
v_call: TRBV5-1; d_call: TRBD1; j_call: TRBJ1-2; clone_size: few; cdr3_nt: TGCGCCAGCAGCTTGGGACAGGGGCTCTATGGCTACACCTTC; cdr3_aa: CASSLGQGLYGYTF
v_call: TRBV20-1; d_call: TRBD1; j_call: TRBJ1-2; clone_size: once; cdr3_nt: TGCAGTGCCCGGAGGACAGGGATTAAAGATGGCTACACCTTC; cdr3_aa: CSARRTGIKDGYTF
v_call: TRBV6-1; d_call: NA; j_call: TRBJ2-7; clone_size: few; cdr3_nt: TGTGCCAGCAGCCGAGGACAAGGACCACCATACGAGCAGTACTTC; cdr3_aa: CASSRGQGPPYEQYF
v_call: TRBV7-9; d_call: NA; j_call: TRBJ1-2; clone_size: NA; cdr3_nt: TGTGCCAGCAGCTTAGTTGCAGAAAGCGGCTACACCTTC; cdr3_aa: CASSLVAESGYTF
v_call: TRBV15; d_call: NA; j_call: TRBJ2-6; clone_size: few; cdr3_nt: TGTGCCACCAGCAGAGATTTAGTTTCCTCTGGGGCCAACGTCCTGACTTTC; cdr3_aa: CATSRDLVSSGANVLTF
v_call: TRBV6-1; d_call: NA; j_call: TRBJ1-2; clone_size: few; cdr3_nt: TGTGCCAGCAAGGGCGGAGCTAACTATGGCTACACCTTC; cdr3_aa: CASKGGANYGYTF
v_call: TRBV15; d_call: NA; j_call: TRBJ2-7; clone_size: few; cdr3_nt: TGTGCCACCAGCAGAGATACGACAGAGCAGTACTTC; cdr3_aa: CATSRDTTEQYF
v_call: TRBV2; d_call: TRBD2; j_call: TRBJ2-2; clone_size: NA; cdr3_nt: TGTGCCAGCAACTCGAATAGCGGGGGGAGACGCACCGGGGAGCTGTTTTTT; cdr3_aa: CASNSNSGGRRTGELFF
v_call: TRBV2; d_call: TRBD2; j_call: TRBJ2-7; clone_size: once; cdr3_nt: TGTGCCAGCAGTGAAGCGCTTCGGACGGGAGGGCCAAGGGAGCAGTACTTC; cdr3_aa: CASSEALRTGGPREQYF
v_call: TRBV3-1; d_call: TRBD2; j_call: TRBJ2-3; clone_size: NA; cdr3_nt: TGTGCCAGCAGCCAAGCTAGCGGGAGGGGCACAGATACGCAGTATTTT; cdr3_aa: CASSQASGRGTDTQYF
v_call: TRBV20-1; d_call: TRBD1; j_call: TRBJ2-5; clone_size: large; cdr3_nt: TGCAGTGCCCCTGCGGACAGGGGGCGCGGGACCCAGTACTTC; cdr3_aa: CSAPADRGRGTQYF
v_call: TRBV20-1; d_call: TRBD1; j_call: TRBJ2-2; clone_size: large; cdr3_nt: TGCAGTGCTAGCGACGGACAGGGGGATACCGGGGAGCTGTTTTTT; cdr3_aa: CSASDGQGDTGELFF
v_call: TRBV12-3/TRBV12-4; d_call: NA; j_call: TRBJ2-3; clone_size: NA; cdr3_nt: TGTGCCAGCAGTTTGTCAGATACGCAGTATTTT; cdr3_aa: CASSLSDTQYF
v_call: TRBV11-1; d_call: NA; j_call: TRBJ2-1; clone_size: NA; cdr3_nt: TGTGCCAGCAGCTTAGGGCTAGCGTCGTACAATGAGCAGTTCTTC; cdr3_aa: CASSLGLASYNEQFF
v_call: TRBV11-2; d_call: NA; j_call: TRBJ2-3; clone_size: NA; cdr3_nt: TGTGCCAGCAGCTTAGCTCTGTTCCCAGGTGTCACAGATACGCAGTATTTT; cdr3_aa: CASSLALFPGVTDTQYF
v_call: TRBV5-1; d_call: TRBD2; j_call: TRBJ2-7; clone_size: NA; cdr3_nt: TGCGCCAGCAGCCCCACTAGCGGGAGCTCCTACGAGCAGTACTTC; cdr3_aa: CASSPTSGSSYEQYF
v_call: TRBV11-2; d_call: NA; j_call: TRBJ2-7; clone_size: few; cdr3_nt: TGTGCCAGCAGCATCTCCTACGAGCAGTACTTC; cdr3_aa: CASSISYEQYF
v_call: TRBV15; d_call: NA; j_call: TRBJ2-2; clone_size: NA; cdr3_nt: TGTGCCACCAGCAGAGATGGGGTCGGGGAGCTGTTTTTT; cdr3_aa: CATSRDGVGELFF
v_call: TRBV28; d_call: TRBD2; j_call: TRBJ2-2; clone_size: few; cdr3_nt: TGTGCCTGCGGGGAGGGGTACACCGGGGAGCTGTTTTTT; cdr3_aa: CACGEGYTGELFF
v_call: TRBV6-4; d_call: NA; j_call: TRBJ1-6; clone_size: NA; cdr3_nt: TGTGCCAGCAGTGAAGGAGGGGGAAATTCACCCCTCCACTTT; cdr3_aa: CASSEGGGNSPLHF
v_call: TRBV5-1; d_call: NA; j_call: TRBJ1-1; clone_size: NA; cdr3_nt: TGCGCCAGCAGCCTCCGTGGAGAGTCTAACACTGAAGCTTTCTTT; cdr3_aa: CASSLRGESNTEAFF
v_call: TRBV12-3/TRBV12-4; d_call: NA; j_call: TRBJ1-1; clone_size: many; cdr3_nt: TGTGCCAGCAGTTTACGATTTTTGGCGAACACTGAAGCTTTCTTT; cdr3_aa: CASSLRFLANTEAFF
v_call: TRBV12-3/TRBV12-4; d_call: NA; j_call: TRBJ2-1; clone_size: few; cdr3_nt: TGTGCCAGCAGTTTAAAACGGGGTTATGAGCAGTTCTTC; cdr3_aa: CASSLKRGYEQFF
v_call: TRBV2; d_call: NA; j_call: TRBJ2-2; clone_size: NA; cdr3_nt: TGTGCCAGCAGCAAGACGGGTTCCAGGGAGCTGTTTTTT; cdr3_aa: CASSKTGSRELFF
v_call: TRBV24-1; d_call: TRBD2; j_call: TRBJ2-1; clone_size: many; cdr3_nt: TGTGCCACCAGTGATCTCGGGACTAGCGGCGAGGGGGTGCAGTTCTTC; cdr3_aa: CATSDLGTSGEGVQFF
v_call: TRBV20-1; d_call: NA; j_call: TRBJ2-7; clone_size: NA; cdr3_nt: TGCAGTGCTAGAGATCTTAGCGGTACCTACGAGCAGTACTTC; cdr3_aa: CSARDLSGTYEQYF
v_call: TRBV20-1; d_call: NA; j_call: TRBJ2-7; clone_size: once; cdr3_nt: TGCAGTGCCGGGGAGCTTGGACATCGCTCCTACGAGCAGTACTTC; cdr3_aa: CSAGELGHRSYEQYF
v_call: TRBV6-2/TRBV6-3; d_call: NA; j_call: TRBJ1-1; clone_size: NA; cdr3_nt: TGTGCCAGCAGTTACTGGGGTGGCGGCACTGAAGCTTTCTTT; cdr3_aa: CASSYWGGGTEAFF
v_call: TRBV4-2; d_call: NA; j_call: TRBJ1-1; clone_size: NA; cdr3_nt: TGTGCCAGCAGCCACCTAGGAGAAGGAGTGGAAGCTTTCTTT; cdr3_aa: CASSHLGEGVEAFF